The present T cell receptor beta chain was sequenced within a study of cytomegalovirus exposure and HLA in healthy donors. Points on this clone: What it binds is unknown.

V was shortened by 4 bases and J by 7 bases, with 8 bases between the two germline ends. The CDR3 totals 12 residues. Germline lookup yields CDR1 SGHTA and CDR2 FQGTGA. The study ran its PCR with 60 Vbeta and 13 Jbeta primers. Only in-frame clones appear in the TCRdb table, and some are missing; sequencing was by immunoSEQ multiplex PCR. The table has approximately 250,000 clones, approximately 78% seen once. Study-wide results and limits: The likely origin of a cluster of highly shared sequence variants was a sequencing artifact. In an earlier analysis, in roughly 600 donors, most V segments appeared productive either ~90% or ~30% of the time.

The V gene is TRBV7-3, the J gene TRBJ2-1; TRBD2 is a possible D gene (5 bases). The origin of this receptor is a boy aged 5-17 years in good health and CMV-seronegative. Sequencing input: PBMCs. This CDR3 is CASSSRGNEQFF. DNA for the CDR3: TGTGCCAGCAGCTCCCGAGGGAATGAGCAGTTCTTC.